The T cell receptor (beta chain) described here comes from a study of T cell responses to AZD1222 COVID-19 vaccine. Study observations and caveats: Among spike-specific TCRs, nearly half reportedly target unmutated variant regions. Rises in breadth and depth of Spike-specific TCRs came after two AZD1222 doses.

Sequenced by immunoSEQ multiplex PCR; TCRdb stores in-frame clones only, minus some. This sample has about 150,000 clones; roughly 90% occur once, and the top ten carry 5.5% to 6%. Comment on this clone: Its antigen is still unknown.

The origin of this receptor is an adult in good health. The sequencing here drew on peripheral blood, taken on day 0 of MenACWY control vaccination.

The CDR3 spells CASSRGQGKDGYTF. The CDR3 DNA follows: TGTGCCAGCAGCCGCGGACAGGGCAAGGACGGCTACACCTTC. This sequence joins TRBV7-9 and TRBJ1-2, with 8 bases identical to TRBD1. Germline V gene data show CDR1 as SEHNR and CDR2 as FQNEAQ (reference sequence). The length of the CDR3 is 14 residues. J lost 8 bases, V lost 5 bases, and 10 bases had no gene match.